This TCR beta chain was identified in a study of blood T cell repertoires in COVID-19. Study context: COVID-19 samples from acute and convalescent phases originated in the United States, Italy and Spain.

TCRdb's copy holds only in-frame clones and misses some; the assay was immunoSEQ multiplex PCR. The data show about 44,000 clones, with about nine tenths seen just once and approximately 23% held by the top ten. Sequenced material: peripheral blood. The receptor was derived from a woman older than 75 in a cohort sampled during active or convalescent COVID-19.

CDR3 DNA sequence: TGTGCCAGCAGTAAGACAGGGGGAGGCAATCAGCCCCAGCATTTT. The encoded protein is CASSKTGGGNQPQHF. This chain connects TRBV27 to TRBJ1-5, with 9 bases aligning to TRBD1. Germline V lookup: CDR1 MNHEY, CDR2 SMNVEV (reference sequence). The ends lost 5 bases at V and 2 bases at J; junction bases unmatched: 4. This CDR3 is 15 amino acids long.